The entry below gives a single T cell receptor beta chain sequence along with its context. What it binds is not known. The record originates from a study of response to subunit inactivated influenza vaccine. General observations from the study: Authors proposed each seasonal influenza vaccination draws in few new T cells.

The germline gives CDR1 SGHAT, CDR2 FQNNGV. This CDR3 is built from 15 residues. Trimming at V came to 7 bases and at J to 4 bases, leaving 7 bases not matched to a gene. Each CDR3 protein gets one entry after TCRdb re-called the RT-PCR reads with MiXCR. Among fewer than 800,000 distinct CDR3 sequences listed, 15% to 19% were seen once. The source was PBMCs from blood, collected 11 to 12 days after vaccination. The rearrangement links TRBV11-2 to TRBJ2-5; TRBD2 matches 12 bases. The clonotype comes from a man in his fifties who received an inactivated influenza vaccine. CDR3 protein: CASTDQTSGRETQYF. The CDR3 region has the DNA TGTGCCAGCACCGACCAGACTAGCGGGAGAGAGACCCAGTACTTC.